Here is one T cell receptor (beta chain) with its context. Its target is unknown. The data were produced by immunoSEQ multiplex PCR, yet TCRdb's version contains in-frame clones alone and is incomplete. The table shows 53,000 or so clones, with 50% to 65% occurring only once. Unmatched junction bases numbered 4, after V lost 2 bases and J lost 2 bases. The CDR3 runs 17 residues. Germline lookup yields CDR1 MNHEY and CDR2 SMNVEV (reference sequence). The entry originates in a study of cytotoxic CD8 clonotypes in ibrutinib-treated CLL. Study conclusions and caveats: The clonality rise at ibrutinib response reflected private clonotype expansion.

Sequenced material: PBMCs, taken at disease progression, from a patient treated with ibrutinib. The TCR comes from a human donor with chronic lymphocytic leukemia. The chain carries TRBV27 and TRBJ2-2; 11 bases map to TRBD2. CDR3 in amino acids: CASSLPGLAANTGELFF. In nucleotides, the CDR3 is TGTGCCAGCAGTTTACCGGGACTAGCGGCTAACACCGGGGAGCTGTTTTTT.